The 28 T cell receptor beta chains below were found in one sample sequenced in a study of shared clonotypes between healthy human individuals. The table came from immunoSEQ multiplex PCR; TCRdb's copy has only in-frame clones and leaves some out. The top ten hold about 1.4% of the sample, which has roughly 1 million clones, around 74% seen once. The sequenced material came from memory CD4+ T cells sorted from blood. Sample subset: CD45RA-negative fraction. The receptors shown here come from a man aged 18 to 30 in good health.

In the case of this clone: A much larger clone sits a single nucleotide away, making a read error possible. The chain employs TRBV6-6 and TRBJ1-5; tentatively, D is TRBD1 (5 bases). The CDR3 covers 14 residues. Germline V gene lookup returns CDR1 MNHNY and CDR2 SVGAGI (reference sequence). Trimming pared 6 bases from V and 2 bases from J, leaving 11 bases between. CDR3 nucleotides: TGTGCCAGCAGCCCCGGGGCGGGCAATCAGCCCCAGCATTTT. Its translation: CASSPGAGNQPQHF.

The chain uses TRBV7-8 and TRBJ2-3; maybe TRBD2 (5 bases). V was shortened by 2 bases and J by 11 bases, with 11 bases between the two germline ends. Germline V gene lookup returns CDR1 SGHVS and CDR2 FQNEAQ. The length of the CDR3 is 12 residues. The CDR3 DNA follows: TGTGCCAGCAGCTTACGGGAAGAAAGGCAGTATTTT. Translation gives CASSLREERQYF.

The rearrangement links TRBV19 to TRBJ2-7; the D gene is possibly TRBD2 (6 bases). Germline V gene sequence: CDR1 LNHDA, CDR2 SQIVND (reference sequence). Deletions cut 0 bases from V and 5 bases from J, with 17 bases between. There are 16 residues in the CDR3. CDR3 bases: TGTGCCAGTAGTATAGAAGGAGCAGGGAGGAGGAACGAGCAGTACTTC. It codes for CASSIEGAGRRNEQYF.

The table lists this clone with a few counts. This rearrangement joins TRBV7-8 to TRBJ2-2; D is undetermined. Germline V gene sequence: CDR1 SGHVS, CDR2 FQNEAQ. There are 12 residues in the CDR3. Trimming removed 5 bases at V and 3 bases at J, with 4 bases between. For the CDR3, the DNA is TGTGCCAGCAGCCCTTACACCGGGGAGCTGTTTTTT. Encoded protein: CASSPYTGELFF.

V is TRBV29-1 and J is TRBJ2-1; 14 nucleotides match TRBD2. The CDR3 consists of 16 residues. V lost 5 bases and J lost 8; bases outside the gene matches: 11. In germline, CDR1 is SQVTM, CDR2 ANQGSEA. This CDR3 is CSVRRLAGGPADEQFF. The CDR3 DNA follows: TGCAGCGTTCGTAGACTAGCGGGAGGGCCGGCGGATGAGCAGTTCTTC.

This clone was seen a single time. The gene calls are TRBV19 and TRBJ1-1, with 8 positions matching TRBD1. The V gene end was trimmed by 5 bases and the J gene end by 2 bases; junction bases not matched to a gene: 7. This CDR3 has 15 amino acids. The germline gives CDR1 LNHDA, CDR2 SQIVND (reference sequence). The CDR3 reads CASSRGDRGNTEAFF. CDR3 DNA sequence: TGTGCCAGTAGTCGCGGTGACAGGGGAAACACTGAAGCTTTCTTT. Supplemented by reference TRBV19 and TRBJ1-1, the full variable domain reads DGGITQSPKYLFRKEGQNVTLSCEQNLNHDAMYWYRQDPGQGLRLIYYSQIVNDFQKGDIAEGYSVSREKKESFPLTVTSAQKNPTAFYLCASSRGDRGNTEAFFGQGTRLTVV.

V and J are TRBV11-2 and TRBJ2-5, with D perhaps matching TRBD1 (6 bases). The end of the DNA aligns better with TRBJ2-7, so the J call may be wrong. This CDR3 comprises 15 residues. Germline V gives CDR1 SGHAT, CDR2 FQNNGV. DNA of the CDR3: TGTGCCAGCAGCTTAGGCGAACAGGGCCGCTACGAGCAGTACTTC. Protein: CASSLGEQGRYEQYF.

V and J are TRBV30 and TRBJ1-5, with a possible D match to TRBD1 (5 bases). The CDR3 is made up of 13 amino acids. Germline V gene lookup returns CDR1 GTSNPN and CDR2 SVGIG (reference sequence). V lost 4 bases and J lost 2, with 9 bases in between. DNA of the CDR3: TGTGCCTGGAACGGGGCGGGCAATCAGCCCCAGCATTTT. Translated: CAWNGAGNQPQHF.

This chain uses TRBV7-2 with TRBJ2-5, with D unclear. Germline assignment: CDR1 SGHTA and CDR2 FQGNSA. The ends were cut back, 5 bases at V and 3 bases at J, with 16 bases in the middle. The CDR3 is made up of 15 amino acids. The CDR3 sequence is CASSPRRGREETQYF. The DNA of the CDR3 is TGTGCCAGCAGCCCCAGAAGAGGTCGGGAAGAGACCCAGTACTTC.

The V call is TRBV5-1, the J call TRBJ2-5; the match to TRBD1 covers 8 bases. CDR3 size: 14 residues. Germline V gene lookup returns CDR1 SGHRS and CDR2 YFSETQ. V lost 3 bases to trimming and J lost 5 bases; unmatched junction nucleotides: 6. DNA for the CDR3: TGCGCCAGCAGCTCGGACAGGGTCGGTGAGACCCAGTACTTC. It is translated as CASSSDRVGETQYF.

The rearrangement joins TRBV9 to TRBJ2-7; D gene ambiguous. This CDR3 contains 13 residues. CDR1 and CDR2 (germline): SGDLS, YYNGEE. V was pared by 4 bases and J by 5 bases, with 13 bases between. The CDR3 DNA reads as TGTGCCAGCAGCCCTCCAAATCGGCACGAGCAGTACTTC. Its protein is CASSPPNRHEQYF. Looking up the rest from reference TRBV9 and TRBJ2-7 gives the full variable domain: DSGVTQTPKHLITATGQRVTLRCSPRSGDLSVYWYQQSLDQGLQFLIQYYNGEERAKGNILERFSAQQFPDLHSELNLSSLELGDSALYFCASSPPNRHEQYFGPGTRLTVT.

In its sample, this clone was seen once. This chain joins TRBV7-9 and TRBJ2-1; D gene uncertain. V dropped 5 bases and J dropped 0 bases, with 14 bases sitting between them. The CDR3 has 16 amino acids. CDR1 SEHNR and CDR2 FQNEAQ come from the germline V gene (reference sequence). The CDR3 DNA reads TGTGCCAGCAGCGCCCAAGTTACTGGCTCCTACAATGAGCAGTTCTTC. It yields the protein CASSAQVTGSYNEQFF. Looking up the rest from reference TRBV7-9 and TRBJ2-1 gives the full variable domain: DTGVSQNPRHKITKRGQNVTFRCDPISEHNRLYWYRQTLGQGPEFLTYFQNEAQLEKSRLLSDRFSAERPKGSFSTLEIQRTEQGDSAMYLCASSAQVTGSYNEQFFGPGTRLTVL.

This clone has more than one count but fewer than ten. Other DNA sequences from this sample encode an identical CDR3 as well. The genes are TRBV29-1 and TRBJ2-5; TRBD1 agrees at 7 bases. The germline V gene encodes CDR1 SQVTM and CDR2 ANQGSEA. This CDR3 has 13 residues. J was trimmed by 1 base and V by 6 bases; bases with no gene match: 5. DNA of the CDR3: TGCAGCGTGTCCGGGACAGCCCAAGAGACCCAGTACTTC. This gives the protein CSVSGTAQETQYF.

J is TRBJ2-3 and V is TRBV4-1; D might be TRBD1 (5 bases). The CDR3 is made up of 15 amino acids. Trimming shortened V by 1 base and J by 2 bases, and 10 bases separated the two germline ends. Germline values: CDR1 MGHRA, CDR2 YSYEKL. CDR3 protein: CASSQGSRVTDTQYF. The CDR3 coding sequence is TGCGCCAGCAGCCAAGGGAGCAGGGTCACAGATACGCAGTATTTT.

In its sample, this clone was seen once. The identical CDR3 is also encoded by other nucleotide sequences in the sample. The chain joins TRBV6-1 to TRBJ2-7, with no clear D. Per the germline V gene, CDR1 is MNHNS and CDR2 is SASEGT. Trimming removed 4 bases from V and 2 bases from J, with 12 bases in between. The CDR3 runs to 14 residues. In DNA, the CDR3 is TGTGCCAGCAGTGTTCCTGGACGGACCTACGAGCAGTACTTC. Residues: CASSVPGRTYEQYF.

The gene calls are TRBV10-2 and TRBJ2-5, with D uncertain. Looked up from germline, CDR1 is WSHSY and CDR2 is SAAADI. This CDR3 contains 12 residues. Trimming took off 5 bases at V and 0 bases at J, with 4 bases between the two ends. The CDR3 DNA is TGCGCCAGCAGTCCGCACCAAGAGACCCAGTACTTC. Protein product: CASSPHQETQYF.

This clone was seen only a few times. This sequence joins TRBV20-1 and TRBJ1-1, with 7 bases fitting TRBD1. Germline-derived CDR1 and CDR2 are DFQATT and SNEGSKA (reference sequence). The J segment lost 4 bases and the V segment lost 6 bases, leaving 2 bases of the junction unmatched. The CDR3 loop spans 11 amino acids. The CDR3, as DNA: TGCAGTGCAAACAGGGGCACTGAAGCTTTCTTT. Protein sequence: CSANRGTEAFF.

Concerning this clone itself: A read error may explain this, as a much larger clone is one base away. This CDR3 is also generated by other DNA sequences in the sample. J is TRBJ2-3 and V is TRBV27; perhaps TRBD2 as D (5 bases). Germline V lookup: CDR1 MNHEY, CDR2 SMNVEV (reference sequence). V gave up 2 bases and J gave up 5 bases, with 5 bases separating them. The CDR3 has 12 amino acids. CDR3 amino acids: CASSLEGDTQYF. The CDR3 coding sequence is TGTGCCAGCAGTTTAGAGGGAGATACGCAGTATTTT.

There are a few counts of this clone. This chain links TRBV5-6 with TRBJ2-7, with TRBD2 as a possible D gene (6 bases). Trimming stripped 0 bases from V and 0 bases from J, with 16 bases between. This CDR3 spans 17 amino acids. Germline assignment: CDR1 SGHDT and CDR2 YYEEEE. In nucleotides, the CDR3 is TGTGCCAGCAGCTTGGGCGGTAGCGGAAGGAGCTCCTACGAGCAGTACTTC. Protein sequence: CASSLGGSGRSSYEQYF.

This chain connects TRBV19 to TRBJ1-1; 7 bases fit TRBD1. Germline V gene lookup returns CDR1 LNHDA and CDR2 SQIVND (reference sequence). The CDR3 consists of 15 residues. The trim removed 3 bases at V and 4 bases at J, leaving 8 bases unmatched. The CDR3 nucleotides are TGTGCCAGTAGTATGTTAGGGACAGCTCTCACTGAAGCTTTCTTT. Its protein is CASSMLGTALTEAFF. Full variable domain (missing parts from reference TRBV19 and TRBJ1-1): DGGITQSPKYLFRKEGQNVTLSCEQNLNHDAMYWYRQDPGQGLRLIYYSQIVNDFQKGDIAEGYSVSREKKESFPLTVTSAQKNPTAFYLCASSMLGTALTEAFFGQGTRLTVV.

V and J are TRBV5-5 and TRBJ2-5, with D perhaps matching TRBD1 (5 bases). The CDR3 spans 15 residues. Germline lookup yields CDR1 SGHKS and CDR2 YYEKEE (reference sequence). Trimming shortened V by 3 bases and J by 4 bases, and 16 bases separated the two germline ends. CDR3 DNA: TGTGCCAGCAGCTCGCAGGGTTTCAGTTCAGAGACCCAGTACTTC. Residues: CASSSQGFSSETQYF.

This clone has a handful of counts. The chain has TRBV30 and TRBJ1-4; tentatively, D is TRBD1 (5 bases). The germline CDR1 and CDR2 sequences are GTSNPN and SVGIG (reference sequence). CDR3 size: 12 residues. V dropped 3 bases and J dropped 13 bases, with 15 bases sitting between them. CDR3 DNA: TGTGCCTGGAGGATAGTGTCCGGGACACTGTTTTTT. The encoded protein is CAWRIVSGTLFF.

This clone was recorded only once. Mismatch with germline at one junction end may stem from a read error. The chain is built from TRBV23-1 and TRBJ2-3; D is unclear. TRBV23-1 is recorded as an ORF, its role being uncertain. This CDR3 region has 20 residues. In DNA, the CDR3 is TGCGCCAGTAGTCAAAACCCGCGGCCGCTCATACCTGTAGGCACAGATACGCAGTATTTT. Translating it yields CASSQNPRPLIPVGTDTQYF.

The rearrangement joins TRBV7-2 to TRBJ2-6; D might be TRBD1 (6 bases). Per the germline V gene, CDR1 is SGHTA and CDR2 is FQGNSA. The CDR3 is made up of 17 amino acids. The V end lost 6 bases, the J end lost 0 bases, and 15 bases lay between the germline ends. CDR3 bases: TGTGCCAGCAGTTTCCGGACAGCGAGCTCTGGGGCCAACGTCCTGACTTTC. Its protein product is CASSFRTASSGANVLTF.

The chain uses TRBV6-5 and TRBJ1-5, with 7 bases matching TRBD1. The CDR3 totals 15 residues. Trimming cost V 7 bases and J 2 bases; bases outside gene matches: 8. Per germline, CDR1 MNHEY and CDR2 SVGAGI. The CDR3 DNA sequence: TGTGCCAGCACTCCGATAGGGGGCGGCAATCAGCCCCAGCATTTT. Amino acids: CASTPIGGGNQPQHF.

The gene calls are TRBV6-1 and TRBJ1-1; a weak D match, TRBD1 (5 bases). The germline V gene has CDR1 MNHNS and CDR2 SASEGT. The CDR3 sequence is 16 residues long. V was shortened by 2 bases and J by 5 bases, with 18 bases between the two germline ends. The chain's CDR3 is CASSETVRGGWTEAFF. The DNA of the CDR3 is TGTGCCAGCAGTGAAACGGTGCGGGGGGGATGGACTGAAGCTTTCTTT.

This chain's CDR3 is CASSLADGGNNEQFF. The CDR3, as DNA: TGTGCCAGCAGCTTAGCTGACGGGGGGAACAATGAGCAGTTCTTC. The chain couples TRBV11-2 to TRBJ2-1; TRBD2 matches at 7 bases. This CDR3 spans 15 amino acids. Germline CDR1 and CDR2: SGHAT and FQNNGV. V shed 1 base and J 5 bases; nucleotides not matched to a gene: 5.

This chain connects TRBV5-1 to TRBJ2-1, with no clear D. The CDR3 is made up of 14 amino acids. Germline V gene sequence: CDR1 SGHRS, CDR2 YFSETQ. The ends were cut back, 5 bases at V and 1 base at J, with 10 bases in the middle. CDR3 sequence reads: CASSLERSYNEQFF. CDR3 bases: TGCGCCAGCAGTCTCGAGAGGTCCTACAATGAGCAGTTCTTC.